Sequencing of this T cell receptor (beta chain) was carried out in a study of T cells in Graves' hyperthyroidism and ophthalmopathy. Looked up from germline, CDR1 is SEHNR and CDR2 is FQNEAQ (reference sequence). Trimming took 10 bases from V and 7 from J, leaving 19 bases between them. The CDR3 has 13 residues. It was RNA transcripts that yielded the amplified TCR beta CDR3 regions. A set of HTBI primers served as the primers for a first-round RT-PCR of the TCR CDR3. TCRdb reprocessed the multiplex PCR reads via MiXCR and lists one record per CDR3 protein. Of around 540,000 distinct CDR3 sequences in the sample, about 45% were seen once. This clonotype came up a few times.

This sequence originates from a woman between 18 and 30 years old with Graves' hyperthyroidism. The sample was peripheral blood or thyroid tissue (not recorded which). The V gene is TRBV7-9, the J gene TRBJ1-1; TRBD1 is a possible D gene (6 bases). CDR3 sequence (DNA): TGTGCCACACCAGGGGACGGGGTGTATGAAGCTTTCTTT. Translating gives CATPGDGVYEAFF.